This TCR beta chain was captured by sequencing in a study of T cell repertoires in cytomegalovirus infection. Study context: Matching HLA type, along with CMV infection, was indicated by public TCR beta signatures. Study-level points and caveats: What dominated the ex vivo response were HLA-C-restricted CMV-specific TCR beta clonotypes.

In TCRdb, the reads were re-called with MiXCR into one record per CDR3 protein. The data contain around 740,000 distinct CDR3 sequences, under 40% of them singletons. This clonotype was detected only a few times. Its antigen remains unidentified. CDR1 is MDHEN and CDR2 is SYDVKM in the germline V gene. V shed 8 bases and J shed 14 bases, with 24 bases lying between them. This CDR3 has 13 amino acids. The sequenced material came from PBMCs. The chain carries TRBV28 and TRBJ1-2, with D perhaps matching TRBD1 (5 bases). This TCR was recovered from a human donor in good health (CMV status not recorded). Some clones in this sample may be carry-over from other donors' samples. Here the CDR3 DNA reads TGTGCCAGCGTTTTGGGGGGGGGACGGGGGGAGACCTTC. Its protein product is CASVLGGGRGETF.